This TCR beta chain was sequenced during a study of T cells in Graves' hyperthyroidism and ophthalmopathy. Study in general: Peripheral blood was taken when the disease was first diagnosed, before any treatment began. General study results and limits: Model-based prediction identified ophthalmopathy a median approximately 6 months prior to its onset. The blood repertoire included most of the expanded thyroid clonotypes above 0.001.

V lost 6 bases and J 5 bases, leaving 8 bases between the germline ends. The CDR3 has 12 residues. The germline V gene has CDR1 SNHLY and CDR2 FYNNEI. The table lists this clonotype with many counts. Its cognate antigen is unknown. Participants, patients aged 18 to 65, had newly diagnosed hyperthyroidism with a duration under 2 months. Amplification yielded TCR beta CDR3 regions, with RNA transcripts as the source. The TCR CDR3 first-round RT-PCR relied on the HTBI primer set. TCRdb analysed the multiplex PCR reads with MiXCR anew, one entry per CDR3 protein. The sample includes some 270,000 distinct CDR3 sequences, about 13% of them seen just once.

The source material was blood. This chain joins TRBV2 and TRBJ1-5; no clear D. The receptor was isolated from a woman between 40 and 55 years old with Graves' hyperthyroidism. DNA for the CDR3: TGTGCCAGCAGCCGCGTTCATCAGCCCCAGCATTTT. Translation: CASSRVHQPQHF.